This TCR beta chain was identified during a study of blood T cell repertoires in COVID-19. Those who participated ranged in age from roughly 18 to 100 years and resided in 20 to 25 US areas. Per the authors' pipeline: Estimation of nucleated cell counts was performed using reference gene primer amplification. Some clones are missing from TCRdb's copy, which holds only in-frame ones; the method was immunoSEQ multiplex PCR. For V, J and clone size, that table is used; D and trimming come from the DNA. The table records over 200,000 clones, approximately 91% of them present only once. The trim removed 3 bases at V and 0 bases at J, leaving 1 base unmatched. The length of the CDR3 is 15 residues. Germline V gives CDR1 LNHNV, CDR2 YYDKDF (reference sequence).

V gene TRBV15 combines with J gene TRBJ2-3; 9 bases line up with TRBD2. The receptor comes from a human donor in a cohort exposed to, infected with or recovered from COVID-19 (not recorded which). The donor label of this sample is uncertain. Specimen: PBMCs or T cells enriched from blood (not recorded which). CDR3 amino acids: CATSSSGGSTDTQYF. CDR3 coding DNA: TGTGCCACCAGCAGCAGCGGGGGGAGCACAGATACGCAGTATTTT.